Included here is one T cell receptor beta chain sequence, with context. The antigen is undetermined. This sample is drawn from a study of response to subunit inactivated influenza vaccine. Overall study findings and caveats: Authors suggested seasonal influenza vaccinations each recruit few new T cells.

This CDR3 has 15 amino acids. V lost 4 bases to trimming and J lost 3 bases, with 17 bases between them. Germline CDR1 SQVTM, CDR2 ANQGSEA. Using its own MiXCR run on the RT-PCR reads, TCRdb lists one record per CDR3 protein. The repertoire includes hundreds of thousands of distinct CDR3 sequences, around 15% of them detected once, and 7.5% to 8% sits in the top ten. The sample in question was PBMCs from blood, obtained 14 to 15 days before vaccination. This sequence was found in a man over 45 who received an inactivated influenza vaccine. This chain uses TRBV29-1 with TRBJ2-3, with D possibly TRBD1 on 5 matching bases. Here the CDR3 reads CSVVETVYSTDTQYF. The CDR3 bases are TGCAGCGTTGTGGAGACAGTGTATAGTACAGATACGCAGTATTTT.